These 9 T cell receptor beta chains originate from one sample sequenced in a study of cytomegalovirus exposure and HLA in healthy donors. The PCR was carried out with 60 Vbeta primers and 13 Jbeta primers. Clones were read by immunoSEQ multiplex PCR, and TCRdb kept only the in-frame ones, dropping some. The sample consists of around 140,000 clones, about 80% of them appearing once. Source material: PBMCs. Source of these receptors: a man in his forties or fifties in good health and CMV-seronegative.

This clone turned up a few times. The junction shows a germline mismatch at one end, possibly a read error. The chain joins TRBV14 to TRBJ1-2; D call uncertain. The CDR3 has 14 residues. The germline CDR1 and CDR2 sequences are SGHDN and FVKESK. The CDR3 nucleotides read TGTGCCAGCAGTCAAGCCGAGGGTTTAGGAGGCTACACCTTC. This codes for CASSQAEGLGGYTF.

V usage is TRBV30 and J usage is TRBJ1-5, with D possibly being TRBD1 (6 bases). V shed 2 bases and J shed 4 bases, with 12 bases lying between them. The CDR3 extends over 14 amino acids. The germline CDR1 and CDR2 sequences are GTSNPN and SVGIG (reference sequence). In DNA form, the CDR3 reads TGTGCCTGGAGTCTGGACAGTATGAATCAGCCCCAGCATTTT. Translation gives CAWSLDSMNQPQHF. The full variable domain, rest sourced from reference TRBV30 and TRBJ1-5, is SQTIHQWPATLVQPVGSPLSLECTVEGTSNPNLYWYRQAAGRGLQLLFYSVGIGQISSEVPQNLSASRPQDRQFILSSKKLLLSDSGFYLCAWSLDSMNQPQHFGDGTRLSIL.

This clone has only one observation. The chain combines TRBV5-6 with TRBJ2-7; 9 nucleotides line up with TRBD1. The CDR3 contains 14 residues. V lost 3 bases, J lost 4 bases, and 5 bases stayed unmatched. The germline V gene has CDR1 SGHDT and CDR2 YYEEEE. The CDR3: CASSWGTGKYEQYF. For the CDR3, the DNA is TGTGCCAGCAGCTGGGGGACAGGGAAGTACGAGCAGTACTTC.

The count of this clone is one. CDR3 residues: CASSPLRQGNTEAFF. The CDR3 region has the DNA TGTGCCAGCAGTCCCTTAAGACAGGGCAACACTGAAGCTTTCTTT. The J gene is TRBJ1-1, the V gene TRBV6-1, with TRBD1 matching over 7 bases. CDR1 and CDR2 (germline): MNHNS, SASEGT. V lost 5 bases, J lost 2 bases, and 8 bases stayed unmatched. This CDR3 is 15 amino acids long.

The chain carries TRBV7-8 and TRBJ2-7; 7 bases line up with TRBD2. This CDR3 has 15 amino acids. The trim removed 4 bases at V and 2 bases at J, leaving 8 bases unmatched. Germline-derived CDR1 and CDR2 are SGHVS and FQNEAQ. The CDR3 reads CASSSVAGTAYEQYF. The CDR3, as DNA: TGTGCCAGCAGCTCCGTAGCGGGTACCGCCTACGAGCAGTACTTC. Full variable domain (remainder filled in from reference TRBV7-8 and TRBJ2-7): GAGVSQSPRYKVAKRGQDVALRCDPISGHVSLFWYQQALGQGPEFLTYFQNEAQLDKSGLPSDRFFAERPEGSVSTLKIQRTQQEDSAVYLCASSSVAGTAYEQYFGPGTRLTVT.

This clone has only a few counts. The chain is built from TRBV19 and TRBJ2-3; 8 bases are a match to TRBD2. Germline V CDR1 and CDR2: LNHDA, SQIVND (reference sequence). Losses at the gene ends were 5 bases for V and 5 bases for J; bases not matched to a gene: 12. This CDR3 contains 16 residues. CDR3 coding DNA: TGTGCCAGTAGTTCGTCTCGGCGGGGGGTGAGAGATACGCAGTATTTT. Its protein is CASSSSRRGVRDTQYF. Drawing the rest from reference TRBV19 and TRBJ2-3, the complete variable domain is DGGITQSPKYLFRKEGQNVTLSCEQNLNHDAMYWYRQDPGQGLRLIYYSQIVNDFQKGDIAEGYSVSREKKESFPLTVTSAQKNPTAFYLCASSSSRRGVRDTQYFGPGTRLTVL.

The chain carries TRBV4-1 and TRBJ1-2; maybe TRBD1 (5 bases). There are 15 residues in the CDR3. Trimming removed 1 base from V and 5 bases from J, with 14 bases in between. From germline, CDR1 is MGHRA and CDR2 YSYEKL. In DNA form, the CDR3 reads TGCGCCAGCAGCCAAGCGTCGACAGAATTTTATGGCTACACCTTC. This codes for CASSQASTEFYGYTF.

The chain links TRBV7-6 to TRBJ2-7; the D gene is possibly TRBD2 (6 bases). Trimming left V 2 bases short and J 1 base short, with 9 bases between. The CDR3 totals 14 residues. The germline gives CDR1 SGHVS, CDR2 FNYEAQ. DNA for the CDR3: TGTGCCAGCAGCTTACGGGGACTGTCCTACGAGCAGTACTTC. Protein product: CASSLRGLSYEQYF.

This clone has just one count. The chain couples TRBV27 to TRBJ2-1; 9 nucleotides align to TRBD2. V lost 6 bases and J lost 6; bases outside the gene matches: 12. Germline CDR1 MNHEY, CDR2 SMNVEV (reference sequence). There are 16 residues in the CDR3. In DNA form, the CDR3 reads TGTGCCAGCAGACTAACGTCCAGCGGGAGGCTCAATGAGCAGTTCTTC. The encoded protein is CASRLTSSGRLNEQFF.